These 6 T cell receptor beta chains originate from one sample sequenced in a study of CD8+CD57+ T cells in acquired aplastic anemia. The template used for profiling TCR beta VDJ and CDR3 was genomic DNA. TCRdb re-called the reads with MiXCR, one entry per CDR3 protein. The profile shows 400,000 to 450,000 distinct CDR3 sequences, 60% to 80% of them singletons. Source material: sorted CD4+, CD8+, or CD8+CD57+ T cells (not recorded which) from PBMCs. The receptors originated from a human donor in good health, serving as a control.

This chain uses TRBV7-9 with TRBJ1-5; D not resolved. The V end was cut by 1 base, the J end by 15 bases, with 22 bases between. The V gene's germline CDR1 is SEHNR and CDR2 FQNEAQ (reference sequence). The CDR3 consists of 15 residues. The CDR3 sequence: CASSLGGTGTMSRHF. The CDR3 DNA reads TGTGCCAGCAGCTTAGGTGGTACGGGTACAATGAGCAGGCATTTT.

The chain uses TRBV11-2 and TRBJ2-1; 7 nucleotides match TRBD1. Germline CDR1 SGHAT, CDR2 FQNNGV. Trimming at V came to 0 bases and at J to 5 bases, leaving 1 base not matched to a gene. This CDR3 is built from 14 residues. The CDR3 sequence is CASSLDRGNNEQFF. Written as DNA, the CDR3 is TGTGCCAGCAGCTTAGACAGGGGGAACAATGAGCAGTTCTTC.

In regard to this clonotype: The CDR3 does not close with the conserved phenylalanine or tryptophan, likely indicating a read error. No DNA is shown, since the ends of the CDR3 on it are uncertain; the CDR3 is the one TCRdb lists. The chain joins TRBV11-2 to TRBJ2-6. The CDR3 extends over 8 residues, inclusive of both ends. Germline values: CDR1 SGHAT, CDR2 FQNNGV. The CDR3 sequence is CASSLVSS.

The chain has TRBV7-9 and TRBJ1-5; 7 nucleotides line up with TRBD1. The germline CDR1 and CDR2 sequences are SEHNR and FQNEAQ (reference sequence). The CDR3 runs 15 residues. V was clipped by 5 bases and J by 16 bases; unmatched bases: 20. Here the CDR3 DNA reads TGTGCCAGCAGCGAAGACCAGGGGGTCATTACTACGCATCATTTT. This translates into CASSEDQGVITTHHF.

The V and J genes are TRBV6-4 and TRBJ1-2; D ambiguous. The germline V gene encodes CDR1 MRHNA and CDR2 SNTAGT. The V end lost 2 bases, the J end lost 0 bases, and 13 bases lay between the germline ends. This CDR3 is 16 amino acids long. This CDR3 reads CASSDGTDPANYGYTF. Here the CDR3 DNA reads TGTGCCAGCAGTGACGGAACAGACCCAGCTAACTATGGCTACACCTTC.

Regarding this clonotype: The CDR3 does not close with the conserved phenylalanine or tryptophan, likely indicating a read error. The limits of the CDR3 on the DNA are not certain, so only TCRdb's listed CDR3 is given. J is TRBJ1-4 and V is TRBV2. Germline assignment: CDR1 SNHLY and CDR2 FYNNEI. The CDR3 adds up to 11 amino acids, both ends counted. The CDR3 region is CASKEAEELFR.